This note documents a single TCR beta chain sequence. Naive CD8+ T cells showed CD45RO-CCR7+CD27+CD95-. The data are from a study of CXCR3-negative and CXCR3-positive naive CD8 T cells. Study-wide context: Every library held about 1.5 +/- 0.3 million TRB reads, and the total came to around 150 million.

The libraries of TRB cDNA were prepared using 5' RACE with UMI labels. TCRdb reanalyzed the 5' RACE reads, giving one entry per CDR3 protein sequence and no DNA. The table lists under 85,000 distinct CDR3 sequences. CDR1 is SEHNR and CDR2 is FQNEAQ in the germline V gene (reference sequence). The CDR3 has 17 amino acids. The sample comprised naive CXCR3- CD8+ T cells from blood. Subset indicated: CD45RO-CCR7+CD27+CD95- naive CD8+ T cells lacking CXCR3 (TNR3-). The rearrangement uses TRBV7-9 and TRBJ2-3; the TRBD2 assignment by TCRdb is unverifiable without DNA. The receptor was derived from a human donor in good health. Some clones in this sample may be carry-over from other donors' samples. The CDR3 protein is CASSLAGTSGYTDTQYF. Variable domain in full (rest from reference TRBV7-9 and TRBJ2-3): DTGVSQNPRHKITKRGQNVTFRCDPISEHNRLYWYRQTLGQGPEFLTYFQNEAQLEKSRLLSDRFSAERPKGSFSTLEIQRTEQGDSAMYLCASSLAGTSGYTDTQYFGPGTRLTVL.